The rows below give T cell receptor beta chains drawn from one sample of a study of blood T cell repertoires in COVID-19. The method was immunoSEQ multiplex PCR; TCRdb's version includes in-frame clones alone and lacks a portion of them. The profile covers about 270,000 clones, with about 91% appearing a single time and roughly 2.7% taken by the ten largest. Sequenced: peripheral blood. The receptors originated from a person aged 18 to 30 with COVID-19, enrolled during active disease. Each CDR3 is given with its conserved first and last residue. A D gene is named only where the DNA matches it firmly.

v_gene	d_gene	j_gene	CDR3aa
TRBV9	.	TRBJ1-2	CASSAGGADFNYGYTF
TRBV4-3	TRBD1	TRBJ2-7	CASSQDRGPYEQYF
TRBV19	TRBD1	TRBJ2-7	CASSLGTGYEQYF
TRBV27	.	TRBJ1-1	CASSLNGQNTEAFF
TRBV24-1	TRBD2	TRBJ2-3	CATIVGTSDTDTQYF
TRBV5-5	.	TRBJ1-2	CASSPQTDGLNGYTF
TRBV9	.	TRBJ2-1	CASSVGLNNEQFF
TRBV18	.	TRBJ1-4	CASSPPRGEEKLFF
TRBV29-1	.	TRBJ2-6	CSVWDNSGANVLTF
TRBV7-9	.	TRBJ2-2	CASSLKRDSTGELFF
TRBV6-6	.	TRBJ2-5	CASSTSGPETQYF
TRBV9	TRBD2	TRBJ2-1	CASNSGKGYNEQFF
TRBV18	TRBD2	TRBJ2-7	CASSQTSGRGYEQYF
TRBV5-6	.	TRBJ1-4	CASSLAPTRLEKLFF
TRBV24-1	TRBD2	TRBJ2-5	CATSPAAGAYETQYF
TRBV11-2	TRBD1	TRBJ1-1	CASSPDRDTEAFF
TRBV27	.	TRBJ2-7	CASSSPYEQYF
TRBV5-8	TRBD1	TRBJ2-7	CASSWSVGDRGSYEQYF
TRBV6-6	TRBD2	TRBJ2-1	CASSYSSTSGTNEQFF
TRBV18	.	TRBJ1-1	CASSPNSESPEAFF
TRBV5-1	.	TRBJ2-5	CASSLWASLATQETQYF
TRBV9	.	TRBJ1-2	CASSVGMDGGDYGYTF
TRBV7-9	TRBD2	TRBJ2-7	CASSLSPTSGPRSSYEQYF
TRBV7-9	.	TRBJ1-6	CASSADRSSNNSPLHF
TRBV5-1	.	TRBJ2-7	CASSLGSGNEQYF
TRBV25-1	.	TRBJ2-1	CASSVHREQFF
TRBV11-2	TRBD2	TRBJ2-5	CASSQPPSGQETQYF
TRBV5-1	TRBD1	TRBJ2-7	CASSLEGQGAGRGYEQYF
TRBV19	.	TRBJ1-1	CASSPLRGYEAFF
TRBV20-1	.	TRBJ1-1	CSARNNREAFF
TRBV3-1/TRBV3-2	TRBD2	TRBJ2-2	CASSIGLAGVTGELFF